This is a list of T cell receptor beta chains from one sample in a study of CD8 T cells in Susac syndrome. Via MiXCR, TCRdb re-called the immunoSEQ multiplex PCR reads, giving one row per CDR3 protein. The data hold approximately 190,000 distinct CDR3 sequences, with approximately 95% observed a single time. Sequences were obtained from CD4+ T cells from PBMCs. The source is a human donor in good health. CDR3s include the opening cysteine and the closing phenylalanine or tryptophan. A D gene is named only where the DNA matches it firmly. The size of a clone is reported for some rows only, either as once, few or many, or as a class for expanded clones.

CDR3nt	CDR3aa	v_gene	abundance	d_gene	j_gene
TGTGCCTGGGTAAGAACCACAGATACGCAGTATTTT	CAWVRTTDTQYF	TRBV30	NA	NA	TRBJ2-3
TGTGCCAGTACCTGGGACACGAACACTGAAGCTTTCTTT	CASTWDTNTEAFF	TRBV19	NA	NA	TRBJ1-1
TGTGCCAGCAGCTTAGGCACAGGGGGCGCCCAAGGTTATGGCTACACCTTC	CASSLGTGGAQGYGYTF	TRBV7-2	NA	TRBD1	TRBJ1-2
TGTGCCAGCAGTTTTGGAGGGTATGGCTACACCTTC	CASSFGGYGYTF	TRBV12-3/TRBV12-4	NA	NA	TRBJ1-2
TGCAGCGTAACCGGGACAGGGAACACCGGGGAGCTGTTTTTT	CSVTGTGNTGELFF	TRBV29-1	NA	TRBD1	TRBJ2-2
TGCGCCAGCAGCTTGGAAGGCAGTCCCAACTATGGCTACACCTTC	CASSLEGSPNYGYTF	TRBV5-1	NA	NA	TRBJ1-2
TGTGCCAGCAGTCAGGGGGAGGCGGGACAGCCCCAGCATTTT	CASSQGEAGQPQHF	TRBV6-5	NA	TRBD1	TRBJ1-5
TGCGCCAGCAGCTTGGAGGTGAAGAACACTGAAGCTTTCTTT	CASSLEVKNTEAFF	TRBV5-1	NA	NA	TRBJ1-1
TGTGCCAGCAGTTGGGCGGTGGGTCAGCCCCAGCATTTT	CASSWAVGQPQHF	TRBV27	NA	NA	TRBJ1-5
TGTGCCAGCAGTTGGGACAGACGAACCGGGGAGCTGTTTTTT	CASSWDRRTGELFF	TRBV13	NA	TRBD1	TRBJ2-2
TGTGCCAGTAGTCACCGGGACAGGAGATCTAACTATGGCTACACCTTC	CASSHRDRRSNYGYTF	TRBV19	NA	TRBD1	TRBJ1-2
TGCAGCGGCAGGGGGCGTAGCACAGATACGCAGTATTTT	CSGRGRSTDTQYF	TRBV29-1	NA	TRBD1	TRBJ2-3
TGTGCCAGCGCCTGGTTCAGGGGAAGCAATCAGCCCCAGCATTTT	CASAWFRGSNQPQHF	TRBV28	NA	NA	TRBJ1-5
TGTGCCAGCAGCCAAAGCGCGTTAGGGGGCCCTGGAAACACCATATATTTT	CASSQSALGGPGNTIYF	TRBV4-2	NA	TRBD1	TRBJ1-3
TGTGCCAGTCGAGAGATGAACACTGAAGCTTTCTTT	CASREMNTEAFF	TRBV28	NA	NA	TRBJ1-1
TGTGCCAGCAGCGCGCCGGGACGGGTACGGCCCCAGCATTTT	CASSAPGRVRPQHF	TRBV7-2	NA	NA	TRBJ1-5
TGTGCCAGCAGCCAAGCTGCGCCGAACACCGGGGAGCTGTTTTTT	CASSQAAPNTGELFF	TRBV3-1	NA	NA	TRBJ2-2
TGTGCCGTTACCGGGACCCGGGAGCTGTTTTTT	CAVTGTRELFF	TRBV6-1	NA	NA	TRBJ2-2
TGTGCCAGCGCGGGCATCAATGAGCAGTTCTTC	CASAGINEQFF	TRBV25-1	NA	NA	TRBJ2-1
TGTGCCAGCAGCTTATTACCCGTAAGCTCTGGAAACACCATATATTTT	CASSLLPVSSGNTIYF	TRBV7-9	NA	NA	TRBJ1-3
TGCGCCAGCAGCTTGGCCCCTCAGTCTGAAAACACCATATATTTT	CASSLAPQSENTIYF	TRBV5-1	NA	NA	TRBJ1-3
TGTGCCAGCAGCCGTCCCCCATCCTCTGAAGCTTTCTTT	CASSRPPSSEAFF	TRBV3-1	few	NA	TRBJ1-1
TGTGCCAGCAGCTTAGCCGGGACAGGGGGCGCCCCAACCTATGGCTACACCTTC	CASSLAGTGGAPTYGYTF	TRBV7-9	NA	TRBD1	TRBJ1-2
TGTGCCAGCAGTCTTGGAGGGGATGAGCAGTTCTTC	CASSLGGDEQFF	TRBV11-3	NA	NA	TRBJ2-1